Listed below are T cell receptor beta chains from one sample, sequenced in a study of regulatory T cells in long-lasting Graves disease. A single record per CDR3 protein comes from TCRdb applying MiXCR to the multiplex PCR reads. Among about 540,000 distinct CDR3 sequences listed, roughly 14% were seen once. These data are also associated with another study on T cells in Graves' hyperthyroidism and ophthalmopathy.

The sequencing here drew on peripheral blood mononuclear cells (PBMCs), taken at new diagnosis, from a patient treated with antithyroid drugs. All receptors derive from a man aged 30-40 years with Graves disease. Each CDR3 is given with its conserved first and last residue.

cdr3_length v_call cdr3_aa
19 TRBV7-8 CASSLFLRETLTGTDTQYF
12 TRBV12-3/TRBV12-4 CASGGSTGELFF
15 TRBV24-1 CATSEPSDRGSEQFF
15 TRBV24-1 CATSDVKRGSYEQYF
13 TRBV2 CASFGGRTYGYTF
15 TRBV27 CASSKGQGSSYEQYF
14 TRBV27 CASRLELNTGELFF
14 TRBV18 CASSPRDRPFEAFF
14 TRBV29-1 CSVSGQGTGRGYTF
15 TRBV12-3/TRBV12-4 CASSFFGSGSHEQYF
14 TRBV18 CASSPPPGGTEAFF
12 TRBV20-1 CSAPTKNYGYTF
16 TRBV18 CASSLRWDRNTGELFF
14 TRBV28 CASNSPGDPYGYTF
15 TRBV3-1 CASSLSGSSNEKLFF
18 TRBV7-9 CASSLRIKAFGPGNTIYF
14 TRBV20-1 CSAVGNYPHNEQFF
16 TRBV12-3/TRBV12-4 CASSLDRWVGSGEQYF
16 TRBV6-5 CASSSAGTSGKDEQFF
14 TRBV18 CASSRAGEASEAFF
11 TRBV7-9 CASSLAPVLYF
15 TRBV7-9 CASSPTTSASYEQYF
15 TRBV7-9 CASSLMGQISYEQYF
15 TRBV6-5 CASSSTGFTPYGYTF
14 TRBV5-1 CASSSSPPQNEQFF
15 TRBV12-3/TRBV12-4 CASRGQGATNEKLFF
14 TRBV10-3 CAISGTGGNSPLHF
16 TRBV4-1 CASSQDVAGIYNEQFF
17 TRBV27 CASRDFPESTFYNEQFF
12 TRBV10-2 CVSGGAHQKGYF
15 TRBV20-1 CSAREAGNNNSPLHF
15 TRBV20-1 CSARQGVAGNQPQHF
13 TRBV10-3 CAIRIQGSYGYTF
13 TRBV3-1 CASSQGRAGELFF
14 TRBV24-1 CATAGQGAVGELFF
12 TRBV6-1 CASSEPGEKLFF
15 TRBV27 CASSLQTGLGYGYTF